This TCR beta chain was recovered during a study of blood T cell repertoires in COVID-19. Study information: Acute-phase and convalescent COVID-19 samples originated in the United States, Italy and Spain. T cells, B-cell-depleted T cells, or PBMCs provided the cDNA or gDNA that served as material.

The CDR3 is 15 amino acids. Only in-frame clones appear in the TCRdb table, and some are missing; sequencing was by immunoSEQ multiplex PCR. In the table there are some 290,000 clones, about 85% of which are singletons. V gene TRBV21-1 combines with J gene TRBJ1-1; the table's D call of TRBD1 was not tested on the DNA. TRBV21-1 is annotated as a pseudogene. The source material was peripheral blood. This TCR was recovered from a man between 18 and 29 years old with active or convalescent COVID-19. The CDR3 DNA is TGTGCCAGCAGCAAAGTTTGGGCAGAAGTCACTGAAGCTTTCTTT. It codes for CASSKVWAEVTEAFF.